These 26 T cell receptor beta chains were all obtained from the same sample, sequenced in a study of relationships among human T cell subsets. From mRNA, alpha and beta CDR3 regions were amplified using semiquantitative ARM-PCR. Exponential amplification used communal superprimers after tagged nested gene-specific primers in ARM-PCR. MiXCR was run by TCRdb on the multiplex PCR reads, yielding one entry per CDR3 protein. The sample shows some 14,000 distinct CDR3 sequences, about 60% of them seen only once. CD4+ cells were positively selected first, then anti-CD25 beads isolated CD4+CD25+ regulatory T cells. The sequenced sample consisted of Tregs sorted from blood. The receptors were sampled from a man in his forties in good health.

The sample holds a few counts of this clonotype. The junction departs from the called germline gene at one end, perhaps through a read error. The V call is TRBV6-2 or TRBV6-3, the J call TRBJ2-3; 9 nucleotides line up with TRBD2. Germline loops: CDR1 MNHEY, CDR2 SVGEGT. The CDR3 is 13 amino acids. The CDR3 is CASSLTTGTSKDF. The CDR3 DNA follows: TGTGCCAGCAGCCTTACAACCGGGACTAGCAAGGATTTT.

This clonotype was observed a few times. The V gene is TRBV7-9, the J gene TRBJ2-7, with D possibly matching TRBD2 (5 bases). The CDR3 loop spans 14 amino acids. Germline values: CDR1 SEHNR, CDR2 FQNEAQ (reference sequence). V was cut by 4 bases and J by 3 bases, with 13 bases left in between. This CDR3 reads CASSWTRVSYEQYF. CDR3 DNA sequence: TGTGCCAGCAGCTGGACGAGGGTAAGCTACGAGCAGTACTTC.

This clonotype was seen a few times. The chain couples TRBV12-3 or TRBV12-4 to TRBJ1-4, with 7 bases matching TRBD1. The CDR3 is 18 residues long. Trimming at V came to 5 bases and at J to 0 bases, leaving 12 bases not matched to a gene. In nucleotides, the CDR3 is TGTGCCAGCAGTGCCACAGGGGCGTTTAAAACAACTAATGAAAAACTGTTTTTT. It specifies CASSATGAFKTTNEKLFF.

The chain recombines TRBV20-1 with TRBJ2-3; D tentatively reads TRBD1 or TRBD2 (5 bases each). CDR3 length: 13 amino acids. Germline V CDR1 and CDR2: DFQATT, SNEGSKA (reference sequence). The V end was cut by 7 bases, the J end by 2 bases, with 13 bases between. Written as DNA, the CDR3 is TGCAGTGTTCAGGGAGCAGACACAGATACGCAGTATTTT. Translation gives CSVQGADTDTQYF.

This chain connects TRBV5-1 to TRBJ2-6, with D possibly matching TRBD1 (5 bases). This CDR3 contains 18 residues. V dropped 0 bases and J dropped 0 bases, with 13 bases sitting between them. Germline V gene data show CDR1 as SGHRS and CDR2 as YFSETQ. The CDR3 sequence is CASSLVADTSSGANVLTF. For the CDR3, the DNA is TGCGCCAGCAGCTTGGTGGCGGACACAAGCTCTGGGGCCAACGTCCTGACTTTC.

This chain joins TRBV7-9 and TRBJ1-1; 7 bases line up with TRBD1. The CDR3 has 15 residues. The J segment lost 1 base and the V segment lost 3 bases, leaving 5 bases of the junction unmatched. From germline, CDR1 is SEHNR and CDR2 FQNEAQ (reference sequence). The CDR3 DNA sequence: TGTGCCAGCAGCTTTAACAGGGGCGGGAACACTGAAGCTTTCTTT. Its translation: CASSFNRGGNTEAFF.

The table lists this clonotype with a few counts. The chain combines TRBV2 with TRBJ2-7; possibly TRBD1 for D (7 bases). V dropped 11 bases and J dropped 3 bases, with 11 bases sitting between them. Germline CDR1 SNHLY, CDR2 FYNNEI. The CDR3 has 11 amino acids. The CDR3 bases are TGTGCCGGAGGGGACAGCTACGAGCAGTACTTC. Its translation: CAGGDSYEQYF.

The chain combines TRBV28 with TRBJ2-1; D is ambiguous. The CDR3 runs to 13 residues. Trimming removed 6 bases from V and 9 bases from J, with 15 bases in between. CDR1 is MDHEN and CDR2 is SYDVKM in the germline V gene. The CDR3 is CASSGRKGFEQFF. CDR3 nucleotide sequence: TGTGCCAGCAGCGGCCGGAAGGGATTTGAGCAGTTCTTC.

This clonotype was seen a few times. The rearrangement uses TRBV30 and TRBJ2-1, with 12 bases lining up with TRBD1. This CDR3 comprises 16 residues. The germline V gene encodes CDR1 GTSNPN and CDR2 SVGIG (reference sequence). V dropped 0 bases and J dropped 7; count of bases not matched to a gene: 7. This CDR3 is CAWSVQGQGARNEQFF. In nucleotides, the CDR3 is TGTGCCTGGAGTGTCCAGGGACAGGGGGCTAGGAATGAGCAGTTCTTC. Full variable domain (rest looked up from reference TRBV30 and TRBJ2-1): SQTIHQWPATLVQPVGSPLSLECTVEGTSNPNLYWYRQAAGRGLQLLFYSVGIGQISSEVPQNLSASRPQDRQFILSSKKLLLSDSGFYLCAWSVQGQGARNEQFFGPGTRLTVL.

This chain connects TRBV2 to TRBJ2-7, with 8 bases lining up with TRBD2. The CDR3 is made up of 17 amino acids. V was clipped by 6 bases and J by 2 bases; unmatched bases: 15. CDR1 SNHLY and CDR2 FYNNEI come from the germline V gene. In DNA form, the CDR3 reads TGTGCCAGCAGATCCATCGGACTAGCCGGAGGCGCCTACGAGCAGTACTTC. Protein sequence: CASRSIGLAGGAYEQYF.

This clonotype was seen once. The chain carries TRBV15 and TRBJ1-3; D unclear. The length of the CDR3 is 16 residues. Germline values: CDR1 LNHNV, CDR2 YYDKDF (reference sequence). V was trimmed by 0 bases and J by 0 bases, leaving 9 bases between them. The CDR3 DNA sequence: TGTGCCACCAGCAGAGATCGCTTAAACTCTGGAAACACCATATATTTT. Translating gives CATSRDRLNSGNTIYF.

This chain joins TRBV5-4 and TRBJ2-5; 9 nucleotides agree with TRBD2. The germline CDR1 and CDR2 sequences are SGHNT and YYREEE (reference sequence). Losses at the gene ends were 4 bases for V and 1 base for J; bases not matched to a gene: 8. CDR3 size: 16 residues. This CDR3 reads CASSLLSSGTQETQYF. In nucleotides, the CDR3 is TGTGCCAGCAGCCTGTTGTCTAGCGGGACCCAAGAGACCCAGTACTTC. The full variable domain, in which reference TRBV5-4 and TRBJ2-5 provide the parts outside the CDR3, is ETGVTQSPTHLIKTRGQQVTLRCSSQSGHNTVSWYQQALGQGPQFIFQYYREEENGRGNFPPRFSGLQFPNYSSELNVNALELDDSALYLCASSLLSSGTQETQYFGPGTRLLVL.

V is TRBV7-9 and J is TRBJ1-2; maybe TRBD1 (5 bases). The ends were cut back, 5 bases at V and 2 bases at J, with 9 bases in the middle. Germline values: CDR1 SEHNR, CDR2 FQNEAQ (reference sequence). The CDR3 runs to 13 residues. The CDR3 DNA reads TGTGCCAGCAGCCGTCGGGGGAACTATGGCTACACCTTC. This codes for CASSRRGNYGYTF. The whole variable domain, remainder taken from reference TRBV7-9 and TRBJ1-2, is DTGVSQNPRHKITKRGQNVTFRCDPISEHNRLYWYRQTLGQGPEFLTYFQNEAQLEKSRLLSDRFSAERPKGSFSTLEIQRTEQGDSAMYLCASSRRGNYGYTFGSGTRLTVV.

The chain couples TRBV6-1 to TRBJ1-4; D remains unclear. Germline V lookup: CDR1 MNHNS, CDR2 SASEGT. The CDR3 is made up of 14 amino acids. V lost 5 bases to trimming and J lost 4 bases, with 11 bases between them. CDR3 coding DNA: TGTGCCAGCAGTCGGCCGGGCCTTAATGAAAAACTGTTTTTT. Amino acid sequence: CASSRPGLNEKLFF.

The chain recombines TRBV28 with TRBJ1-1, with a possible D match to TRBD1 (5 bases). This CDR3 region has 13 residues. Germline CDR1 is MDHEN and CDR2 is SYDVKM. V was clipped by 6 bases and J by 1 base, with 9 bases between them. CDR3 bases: TGTGCCAGCAGACCTCAGGGGAACACTGAAGCTTTCTTT. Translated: CASRPQGNTEAFF. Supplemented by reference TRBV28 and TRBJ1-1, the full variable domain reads DVKVTQSSRYLVKRTGEKVFLECVQDMDHENMFWYRQDPGLGLRLIYFSYDVKMKEKGDIPEGYSVSREKKERFSLILESASTNQTSMYLCASRPQGNTEAFFGQGTRLTVV.

In DNA, the CDR3 is TGCGCCAGCAGCTTGGGGCTGGGGGCTGAAGCTTTCTTT. Translation gives CASSLGLGAEAFF. V is TRBV5-1 and J is TRBJ1-1; the D gene is possibly TRBD1 (5 bases). This CDR3 comprises 13 residues. CDR1 and CDR2 from the germline V gene are SGHRS and YFSETQ. Trimming cost V 0 bases and J 6 bases, with 9 bases left between them.

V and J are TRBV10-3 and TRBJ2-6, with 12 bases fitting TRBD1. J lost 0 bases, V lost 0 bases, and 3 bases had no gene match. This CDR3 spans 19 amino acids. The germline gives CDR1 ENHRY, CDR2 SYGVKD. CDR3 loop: CAISESGQGANSGANVLTF. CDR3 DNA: TGTGCCATCAGTGAGTCGGGACAGGGGGCAAACTCTGGGGCCAACGTCCTGACTTTC.

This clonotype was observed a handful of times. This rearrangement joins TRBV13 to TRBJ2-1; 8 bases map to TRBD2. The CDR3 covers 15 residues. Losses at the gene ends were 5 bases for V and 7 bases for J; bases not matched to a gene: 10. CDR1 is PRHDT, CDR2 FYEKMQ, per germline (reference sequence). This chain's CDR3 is CASSPPRAGGNEQFF. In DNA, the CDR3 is TGTGCCAGCAGCCCGCCGCGGGCGGGAGGTAATGAGCAGTTCTTC.

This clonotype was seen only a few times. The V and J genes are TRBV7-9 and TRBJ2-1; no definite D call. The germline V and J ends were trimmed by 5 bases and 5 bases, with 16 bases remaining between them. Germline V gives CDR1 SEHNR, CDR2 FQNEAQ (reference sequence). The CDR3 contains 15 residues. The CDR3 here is CASSPTPLVNNEQFF. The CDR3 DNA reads TGTGCCAGCAGCCCCACCCCGCTAGTTAACAATGAGCAGTTCTTC.

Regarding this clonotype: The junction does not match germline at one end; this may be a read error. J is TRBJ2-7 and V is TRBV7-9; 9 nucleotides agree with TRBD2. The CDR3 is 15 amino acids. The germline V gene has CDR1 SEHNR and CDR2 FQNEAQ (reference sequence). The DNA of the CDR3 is TGTGCCAGCAGCTCCGCTAGCGGGAACTCCTGCGAGCAGTACTTC. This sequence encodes CASSSASGNSCEQYF.

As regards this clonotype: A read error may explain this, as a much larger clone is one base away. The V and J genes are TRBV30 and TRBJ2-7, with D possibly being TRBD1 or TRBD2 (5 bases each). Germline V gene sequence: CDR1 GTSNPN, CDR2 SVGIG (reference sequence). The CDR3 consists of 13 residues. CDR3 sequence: CVWTPGTWDEQYF. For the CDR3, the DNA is TGTGTCTGGACCCCCGGGACCTGGGACGAGCAGTACTTC.

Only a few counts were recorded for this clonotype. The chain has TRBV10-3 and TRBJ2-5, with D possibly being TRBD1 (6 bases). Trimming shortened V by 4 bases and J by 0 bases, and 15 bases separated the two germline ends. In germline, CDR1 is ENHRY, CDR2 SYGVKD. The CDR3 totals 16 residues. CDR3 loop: CAISAAGTRYQETQYF. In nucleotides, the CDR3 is TGTGCCATCAGTGCAGCTGGGACACGGTACCAAGAGACCCAGTACTTC.

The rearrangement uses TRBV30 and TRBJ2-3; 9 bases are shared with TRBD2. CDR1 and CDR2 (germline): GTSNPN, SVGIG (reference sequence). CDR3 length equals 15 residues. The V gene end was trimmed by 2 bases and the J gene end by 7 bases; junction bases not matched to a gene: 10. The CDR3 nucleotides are TGTGCCTGGAGTCGGGGTAGCGGGAGCAGGAATACGCAGTATTTT. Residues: CAWSRGSGSRNTQYF.

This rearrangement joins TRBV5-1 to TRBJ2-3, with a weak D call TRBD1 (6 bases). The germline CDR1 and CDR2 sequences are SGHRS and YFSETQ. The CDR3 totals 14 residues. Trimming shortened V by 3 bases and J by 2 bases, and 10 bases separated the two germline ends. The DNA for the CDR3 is TGCGCCAGCAGCTCGGACAGACCCACAGATACGCAGTATTTT. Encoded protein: CASSSDRPTDTQYF.

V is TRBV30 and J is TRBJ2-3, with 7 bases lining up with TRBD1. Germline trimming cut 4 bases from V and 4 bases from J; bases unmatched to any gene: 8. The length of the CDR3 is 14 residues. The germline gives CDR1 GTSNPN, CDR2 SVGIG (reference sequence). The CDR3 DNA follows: TGTGCCTGGAAGGGCGACAGGGATTCAGATACGCAGTATTTT. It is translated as CAWKGDRDSDTQYF.

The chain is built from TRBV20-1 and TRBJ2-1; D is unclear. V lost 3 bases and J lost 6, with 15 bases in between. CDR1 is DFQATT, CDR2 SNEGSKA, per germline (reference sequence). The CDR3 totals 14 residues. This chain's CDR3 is CSASPGEAGNEQFF. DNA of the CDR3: TGCAGTGCTAGCCCTGGAGAGGCCGGCAATGAGCAGTTCTTC.